The T cell receptor beta chain under discussion was sequenced for a study of blood T cell repertoires in COVID-19 (dated by TCRdb to about 2020). With respect to the entire study: Samples from collaborators originated in the United States, Italy and Spain and spanned both the acute and convalescent phases of COVID-19. Subjects who had been exposed to COVID-19, were actively infected with it, or had recovered from it provided the deeply sampled blood TCRbeta repertoires that made up the dataset. The samples were drawn from the first 160 participants of the ongoing ImmuneRACE study and from 1,254 subjects provided by 6 global collaborators. The prospective study material was composed of cDNA or gDNA derived from T cells, B-cell-depleted T cells, or PBMCs. The repertoires were made available in a free public database intended to serve as a resource for research on the immune response to SARS-CoV-2. Nearly every sample came with metadata listing a de-identified subject ID, COVID-19 status, age in years and sex. HLA class I and class II types, where available, came from metadata supplied by the sample provider rather than from assay-based typing. Broad study findings and their caveats: The amount of clinical and demographic metadata varied by source and participant and was provided uncurated.

The immunoSEQ Assay, a bias-controlled multiplex PCR, was used to amplify TCRbeta CDR3 regions from genomic DNA. The authors processed their data as follows. The number of nucleated cells in each sample was estimated from the amplification of reference gene primers within the assay. To quantify the absolute abundance of each unique TCRbeta CDR3 rearrangement, sequence reads were collapsed and filtered. For each sample, productive Simpson clonality was calculated as the square root of Simpson's diversity index across productive rearrangements. Drawn from immuneACCESS, this table holds only the in-frame rearrangements with V and J called that TCRdb kept. Clones are partly lost; checked studies trace under half to an unresolved V gene and leave the rest unexplained. V and J calls and clone size are as listed in that table; D and trimming were resolved from the DNA. The sample table shows 200,000 or so clones, and roughly 84% are seen once. In total, the top ten clones hold approximately 5.1% of the sample.

About this clone: There is no known antigen for this receptor. No clone much larger than this one lies a single base away; base qualities are absent.

A second Seattle source provided samples from volunteer blood donors who had recovered from COVID-19. The collaborating institutions used their own protocols to collect whole blood in K2EDTA tubes. For TCRbeta analysis, collaborators shipped samples in one of three forms: frozen whole blood, isolated PBMCs, or DNA extracted from either of those sample types. The material sequenced was peripheral blood. The clonotype was recovered from an older woman who had recovered from COVID-19.

The base sequence is TGTGCCTGGAAAATCACGACAGGTACAGATACGCAGTATTTT. Translation gives CAWKITTGTDTQYF. The chain is encoded by TRBV30 joined to TRBJ2-3; 6 matching bases give a weak D call of TRBD1. According to the germline V gene (reference sequence), CDR1 reads GTSNPN and CDR2 reads SVGIG. The V end loses 4 bases and the J end loses 3 bases, and a stretch of 14 bases separates them. CDR3 length: 14 amino acids, cysteine to phenylalanine. Of the read, only the CDR3 DNA is kept; its 42 bases are in frame from base 1.